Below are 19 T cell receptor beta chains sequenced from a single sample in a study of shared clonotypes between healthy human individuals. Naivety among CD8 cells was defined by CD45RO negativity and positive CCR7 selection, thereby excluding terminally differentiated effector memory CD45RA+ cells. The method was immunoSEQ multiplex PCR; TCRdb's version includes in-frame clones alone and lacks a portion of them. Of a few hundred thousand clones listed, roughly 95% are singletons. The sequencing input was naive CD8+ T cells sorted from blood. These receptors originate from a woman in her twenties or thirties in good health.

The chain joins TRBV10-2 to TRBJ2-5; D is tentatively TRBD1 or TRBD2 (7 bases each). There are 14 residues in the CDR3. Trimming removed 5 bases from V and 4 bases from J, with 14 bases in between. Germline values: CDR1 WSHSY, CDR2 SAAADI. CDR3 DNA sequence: TGCGCCAGCAGTCCCCAGGGGGAGGGAGAGACCCAGTACTTC. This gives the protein CASSPQGEGETQYF.

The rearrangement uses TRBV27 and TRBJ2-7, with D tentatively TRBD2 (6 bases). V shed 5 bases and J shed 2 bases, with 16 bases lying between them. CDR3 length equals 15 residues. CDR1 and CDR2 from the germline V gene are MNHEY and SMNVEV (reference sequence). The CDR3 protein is CASSPAGTEPYEQYF. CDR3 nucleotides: TGTGCCAGCAGTCCCGCGGGGACGGAACCCTACGAGCAGTACTTC.

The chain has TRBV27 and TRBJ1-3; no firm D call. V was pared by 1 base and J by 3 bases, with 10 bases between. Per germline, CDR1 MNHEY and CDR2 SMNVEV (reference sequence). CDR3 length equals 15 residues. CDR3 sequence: CASSLFLSRGNTIYF. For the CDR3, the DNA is TGTGCCAGCAGTTTATTCCTGAGTCGTGGAAACACCATATATTTT.

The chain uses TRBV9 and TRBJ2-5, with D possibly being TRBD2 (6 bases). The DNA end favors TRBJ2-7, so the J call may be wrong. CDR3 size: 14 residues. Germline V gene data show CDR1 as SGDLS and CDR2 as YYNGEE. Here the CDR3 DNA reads TGTGCCAGCAGCGTAGGGGAGGCCCTCTACGAGCAGTACTTC. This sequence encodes CASSVGEALYEQYF.

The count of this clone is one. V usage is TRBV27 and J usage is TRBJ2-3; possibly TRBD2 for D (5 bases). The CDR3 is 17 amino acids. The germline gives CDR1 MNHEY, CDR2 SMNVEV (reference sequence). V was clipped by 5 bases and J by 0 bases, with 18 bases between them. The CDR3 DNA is TGTGCCAGCAGTACTGGACTGTCCTTATTCAGCACAGATACGCAGTATTTT. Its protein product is CASSTGLSLFSTDTQYF.

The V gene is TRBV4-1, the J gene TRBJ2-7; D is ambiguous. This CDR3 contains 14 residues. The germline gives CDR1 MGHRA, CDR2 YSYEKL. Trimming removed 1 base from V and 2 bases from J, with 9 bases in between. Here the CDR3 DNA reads TGCGCCAGCAGCCAAGTGTGGGAAACCTACGAGCAGTACTTC. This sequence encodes CASSQVWETYEQYF.

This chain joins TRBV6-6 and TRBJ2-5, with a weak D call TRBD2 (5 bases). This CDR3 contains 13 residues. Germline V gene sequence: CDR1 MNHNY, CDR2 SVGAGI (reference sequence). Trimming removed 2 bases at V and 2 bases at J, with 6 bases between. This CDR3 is CASSYERQETQYF. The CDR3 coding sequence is TGTGCCAGCAGTTACGAGCGGCAAGAGACCCAGTACTTC.

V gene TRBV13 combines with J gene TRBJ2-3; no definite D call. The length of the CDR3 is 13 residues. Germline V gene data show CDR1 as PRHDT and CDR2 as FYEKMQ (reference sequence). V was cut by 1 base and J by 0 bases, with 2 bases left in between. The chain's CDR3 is CASSLASTDTQYF. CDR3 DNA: TGTGCCAGCAGCTTAGCTAGCACAGATACGCAGTATTTT.

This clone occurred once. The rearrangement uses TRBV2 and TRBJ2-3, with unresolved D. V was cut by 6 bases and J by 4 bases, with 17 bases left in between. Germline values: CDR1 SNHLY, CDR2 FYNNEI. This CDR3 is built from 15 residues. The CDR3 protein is CASRPQAGAPDTQYF. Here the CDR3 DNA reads TGTGCCAGCAGGCCTCAAGCAGGAGCCCCAGATACGCAGTATTTT.

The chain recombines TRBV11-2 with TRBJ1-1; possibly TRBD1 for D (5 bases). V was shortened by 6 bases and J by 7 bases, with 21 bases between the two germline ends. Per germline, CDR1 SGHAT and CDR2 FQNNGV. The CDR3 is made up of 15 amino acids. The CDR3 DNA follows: TGTGCCAGCAGTGGGTCAGACAGACAGCTGATTGAAGCTTTCTTT. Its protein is CASSGSDRQLIEAFF. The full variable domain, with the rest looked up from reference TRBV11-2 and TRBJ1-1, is EAGVAQSPRYKIIEKRQSVAFWCNPISGHATLYWYQQILGQGPKLLIQFQNNGVVDDSQLPKDRFSAERLKGVDSTLKIQPAKLEDSAVYLCASSGSDRQLIEAFFGQGTRLTVV.

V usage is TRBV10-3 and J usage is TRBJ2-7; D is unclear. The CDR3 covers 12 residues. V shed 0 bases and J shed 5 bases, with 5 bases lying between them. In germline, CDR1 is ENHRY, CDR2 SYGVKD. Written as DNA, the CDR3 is TGTGCCATCAGTGAGTCTGGAGACGAGCAGTACTTC. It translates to CAISESGDEQYF.

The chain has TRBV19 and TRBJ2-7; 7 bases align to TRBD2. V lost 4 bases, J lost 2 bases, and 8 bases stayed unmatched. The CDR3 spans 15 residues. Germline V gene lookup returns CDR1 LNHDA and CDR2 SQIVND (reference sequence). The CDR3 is CASSKDGRPTYEQYF. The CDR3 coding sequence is TGTGCCAGTAGTAAGGACGGGAGGCCCACCTACGAGCAGTACTTC.

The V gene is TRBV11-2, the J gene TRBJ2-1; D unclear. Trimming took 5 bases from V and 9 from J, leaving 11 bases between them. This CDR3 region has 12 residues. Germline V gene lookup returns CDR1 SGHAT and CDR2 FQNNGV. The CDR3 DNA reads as TGTGCCAGCAGCCCCCTTTCCAGTGAGCAGTTCTTC. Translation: CASSPLSSEQFF.

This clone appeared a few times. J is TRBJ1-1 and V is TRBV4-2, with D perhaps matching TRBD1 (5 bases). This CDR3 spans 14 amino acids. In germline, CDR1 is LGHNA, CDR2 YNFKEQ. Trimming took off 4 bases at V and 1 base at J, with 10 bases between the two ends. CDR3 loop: CASSPEGKNTEAFF. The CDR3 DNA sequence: TGTGCCAGCAGCCCGGAGGGGAAGAACACTGAAGCTTTCTTT.

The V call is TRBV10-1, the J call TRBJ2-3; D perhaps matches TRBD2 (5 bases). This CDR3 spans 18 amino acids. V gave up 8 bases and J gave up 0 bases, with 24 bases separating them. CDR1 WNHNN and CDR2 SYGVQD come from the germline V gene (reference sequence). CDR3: CASGPGSSTISSTDTQYF. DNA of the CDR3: TGCGCCAGCGGACCGGGGAGCTCAACAATTTCTAGCACAGATACGCAGTATTTT.

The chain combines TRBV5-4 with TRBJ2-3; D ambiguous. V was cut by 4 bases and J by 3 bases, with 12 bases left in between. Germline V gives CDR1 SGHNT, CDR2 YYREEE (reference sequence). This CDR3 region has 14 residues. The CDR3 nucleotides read TGTGCCAGCAGCCCTCCCTCGGCGACAGATACGCAGTATTTT. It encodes CASSPPSATDTQYF.

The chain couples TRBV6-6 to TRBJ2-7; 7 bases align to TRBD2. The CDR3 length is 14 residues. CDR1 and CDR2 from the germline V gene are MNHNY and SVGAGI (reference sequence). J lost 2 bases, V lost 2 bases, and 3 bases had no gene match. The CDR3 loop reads CASSYEAGAYEQYF. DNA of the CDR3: TGTGCCAGCAGTTACGAGGCGGGGGCCTACGAGCAGTACTTC.

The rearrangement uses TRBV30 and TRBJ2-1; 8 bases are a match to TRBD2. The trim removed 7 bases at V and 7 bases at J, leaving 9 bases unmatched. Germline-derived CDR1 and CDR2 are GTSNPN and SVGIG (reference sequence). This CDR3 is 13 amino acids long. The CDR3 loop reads CASPPAGENEQFF. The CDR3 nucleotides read TGTGCCTCCCCCCCAGCGGGAGAAAATGAGCAGTTCTTC. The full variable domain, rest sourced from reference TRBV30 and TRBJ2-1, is SQTIHQWPATLVQPVGSPLSLECTVEGTSNPNLYWYRQAAGRGLQLLFYSVGIGQISSEVPQNLSASRPQDRQFILSSKKLLLSDSGFYLCASPPAGENEQFFGPGTRLTVL.

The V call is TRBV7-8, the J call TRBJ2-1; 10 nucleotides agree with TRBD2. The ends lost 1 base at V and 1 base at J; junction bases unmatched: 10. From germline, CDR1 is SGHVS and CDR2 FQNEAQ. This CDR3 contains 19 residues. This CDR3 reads CASSLGASGSPTSYNEQFF. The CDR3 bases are TGTGCCAGCAGCTTAGGTGCTAGCGGGAGCCCCACATCCTACAATGAGCAGTTCTTC.